The T cell receptor (beta chain) under discussion was sequenced for a study of regulatory T cells in long-lasting Graves disease. Study conclusions and caveats: Researchers examined only peripheral blood and not thyroid tissue. Persistent patients shared thousands of public clonotypes among themselves. Newly diagnosed patients shared fewer, at about a thousand.

Noted time point: newly diagnosed GD, antithyroid drugs for less than 3 months. The TCR library used RNA extracted from PBMCs. Comment on this clonotype: Its cognate antigen is unknown.

CDR3-region Arm-PCR and iRepertoire HTBI primers produced the TCR beta libraries. One entry per CDR3 protein results from TCRdb running MiXCR on the multiplex PCR reads. This repertoire shows roughly 510,000 distinct CDR3 sequences, 15% to 20% found once; its top ten account for around 12%. The trim removed 4 bases at V and 10 bases at J, leaving 12 bases unmatched. There are 15 residues in the CDR3. Germline CDR1 reads DFQATT; CDR2 reads SNEGSKA (reference sequence). Separately, the same data were catalogued under a study of T cells in Graves' hyperthyroidism and ophthalmopathy. As that study records: If no ophthalmopathy progression occurred within 18 months, Graves' hyperthyroidism was stable. Carried out on the TCR CDR3, a first-round RT-PCR used the HTBI primer set.

The source is a man aged 18 to 30 with Graves disease. Sequencing used peripheral blood mononuclear cells (PBMCs), obtained at new diagnosis, from a patient treated with antithyroid drugs. The chain has TRBV20-1 and TRBJ1-4; TRBD1 matches at 10 bases. CDR3 DNA: TGCAGTGCTACCCAGGGGACAGGGGTTACGGGAAAACTGTTTTTT. Protein: CSATQGTGVTGKLFF.